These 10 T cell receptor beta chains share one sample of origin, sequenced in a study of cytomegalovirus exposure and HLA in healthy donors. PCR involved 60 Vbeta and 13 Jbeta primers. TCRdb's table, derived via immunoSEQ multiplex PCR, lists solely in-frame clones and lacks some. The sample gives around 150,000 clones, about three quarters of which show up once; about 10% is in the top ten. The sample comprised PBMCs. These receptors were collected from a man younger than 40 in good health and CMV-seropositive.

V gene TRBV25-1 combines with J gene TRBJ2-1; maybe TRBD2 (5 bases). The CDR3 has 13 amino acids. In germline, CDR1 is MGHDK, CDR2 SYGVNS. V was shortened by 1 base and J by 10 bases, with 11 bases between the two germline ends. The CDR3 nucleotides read TGTGCCAGCAGTGAATGGGGATTAGCGGAGCAGTTCTTC. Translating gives CASSEWGLAEQFF.

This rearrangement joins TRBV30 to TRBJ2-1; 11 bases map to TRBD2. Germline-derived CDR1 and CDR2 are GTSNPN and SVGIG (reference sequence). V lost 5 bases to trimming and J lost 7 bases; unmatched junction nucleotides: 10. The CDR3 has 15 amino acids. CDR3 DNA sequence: TGTGCCTGGGCAATAGCGGGAGGGCCAGGGAATGAGCAGTTCTTC. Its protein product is CAWAIAGGPGNEQFF.

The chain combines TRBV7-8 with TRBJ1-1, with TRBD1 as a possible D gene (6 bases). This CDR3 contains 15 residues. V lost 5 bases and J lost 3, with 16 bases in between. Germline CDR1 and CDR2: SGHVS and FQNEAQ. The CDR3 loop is CASSTTGIWYTEAFF. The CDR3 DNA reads TGTGCCAGCAGCACTACAGGGATTTGGTACACTGAAGCTTTCTTT.

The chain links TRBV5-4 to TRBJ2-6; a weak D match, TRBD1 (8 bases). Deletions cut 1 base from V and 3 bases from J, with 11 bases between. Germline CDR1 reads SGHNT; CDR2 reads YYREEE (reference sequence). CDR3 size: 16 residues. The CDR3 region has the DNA TGTGCCAGCAGCTTGAACAGGGGGGGTGGGGCCAACGTCCTGACTTTC. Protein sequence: CASSLNRGGGANVLTF.

The CDR3 nucleotides are TGTGCCTGGAGTGTTAAAAGGGGACTAGCGGGGGTATCCTACGAGCAGTACTTC. Amino acid sequence: CAWSVKRGLAGVSYEQYF. The chain uses TRBV30 and TRBJ2-5; 14 bases match TRBD2. Matching the DNA end better, TRBJ2-7 makes the J call doubtful. CDR3 length equals 18 residues. Per the germline V gene, CDR1 is GTSNPN and CDR2 is SVGIG (reference sequence).

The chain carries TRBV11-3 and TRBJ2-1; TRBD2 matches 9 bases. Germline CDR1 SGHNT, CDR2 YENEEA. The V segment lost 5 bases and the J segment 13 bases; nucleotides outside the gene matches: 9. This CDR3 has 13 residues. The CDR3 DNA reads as TGTGCCAGCAGCACGGGACTAGCCGCTAGTCAGTTCTTC. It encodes CASSTGLAASQFF.

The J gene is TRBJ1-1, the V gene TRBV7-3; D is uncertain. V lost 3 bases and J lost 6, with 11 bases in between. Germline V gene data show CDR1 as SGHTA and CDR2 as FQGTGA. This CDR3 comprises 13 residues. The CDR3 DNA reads TGTGCCAGCAGCTTCAATGGCGGGTCTGAAGCTTTCTTT. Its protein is CASSFNGGSEAFF.

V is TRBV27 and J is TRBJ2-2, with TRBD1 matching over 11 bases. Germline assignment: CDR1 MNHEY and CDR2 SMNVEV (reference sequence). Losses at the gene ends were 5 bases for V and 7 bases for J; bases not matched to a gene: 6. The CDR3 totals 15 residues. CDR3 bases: TGTGCCAGCAGTCACGGGACAGGGGGAGACGGGGAGCTGTTTTTT. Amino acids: CASSHGTGGDGELFF.

CDR3 residues: CASNPGHSGNTIYF. DNA of the CDR3: TGTGCCAGCAACCCGGGACACTCTGGAAACACCATATATTTT. The chain links TRBV6-5 to TRBJ1-3; a weak D match, TRBD1 (6 bases). The CDR3 has 14 amino acids. V was clipped by 7 bases and J by 0 bases, with 10 bases between them. The germline CDR1 and CDR2 sequences are MNHEY and SVGAGI.

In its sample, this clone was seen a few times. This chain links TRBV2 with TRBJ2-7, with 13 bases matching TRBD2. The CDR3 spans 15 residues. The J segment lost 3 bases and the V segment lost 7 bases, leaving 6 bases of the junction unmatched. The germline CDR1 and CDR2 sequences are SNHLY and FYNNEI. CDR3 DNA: TGTGCCAGCACCGGAAGACTAGCGGGAGGCTACGAGCAGTACTTC. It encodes CASTGRLAGGYEQYF.